This TCR beta chain was identified during a study of human T cells and chemical hapten exposure. Study-wide context: Upper inner arm skin measuring 2 cm by 2 cm received 2% DPC for sensitization.

The time point: pre-sensitization, week 0. Sample treatment: therapeutic diphenylcyclopropenone sensitization with weekly scalp DPC. Each patch-test visit's blood sample preceded patch application. This clonotype was seen at least ten times. V trimming: 7 bases; J trimming: 6 bases; junction bases outside the gene matches: 7. Germline CDR1 SGHRS, CDR2 YFSETQ. The CDR3 loop spans 12 amino acids. Original processing methods: Ranging from about 20,000 to 750,000, TCR counts per sample had a median value of approximately 99,000. TCRdb re-called the RACE reads through MiXCR, storing one row per CDR3 protein. The authors' filters were not applied to this entry. In the table there are 35,000 to 45,000 distinct CDR3 sequences, 9.5% to 15% of which are singletons.

The rearrangement joins TRBV5-1 to TRBJ2-7, with 7 bases lining up with TRBD1. The material sequenced was whole blood, taken in connection with sensitization to the hapten diphenylcyclopropenone (DPC). The receptor's source is a woman aged 30 to 39 with alopecia areata. Some clones in this sample may be carry-over from other donors' samples. The CDR3 here is CASSPDRSEQYF. In DNA, the CDR3 is TGCGCCAGCTCTCCGGACAGGAGCGAGCAGTACTTC.